A single T cell receptor beta chain is shown here with its context. Antigen specificity is unknown. Because it lacks the conserved phenylalanine or tryptophan at the end, this CDR3 is likely a read error. The input was approximately 500 ng total RNA; TCR beta cDNA was made from it with a constant-region primer. Three-round nested multiplex PCR performed with slightly modified ARM-PCR produced the TCR beta libraries. For 10 cycles apiece, the opening two PCR rounds ran with TRBV1-TRBV30 forward primers and a C-beta reverse primer. Each CDR3 protein is one row after TCRdb ran MiXCR on the multiplex PCR reads. The profile shows roughly 57,000 distinct CDR3 sequences, 65% to 80% of them singletons. The sample is drawn from a study of tumor-infiltrating lymphocytes in primary liver carcinoma. Study-level points and caveats: There were only about 8-25% of top clones found in all five tumor regions.

It was from roughly 20-30 mg of unsorted bulk tissue that RNA and DNA were co-extracted. CDR1 is SGHAT, CDR2 FQNNGV, per germline. The CDR3 consists of 16 residues. V shed 2 bases and J 5 bases; nucleotides not matched to a gene: 10. This receptor was identified in a man aged 35 to 55 with primary liver carcinoma and hepatitis B virus infection. The chain uses TRBV11-2 and TRBJ2-5, with 8 bases aligning to TRBD1. The sequenced sample was liver tumor tissue from sampling region 2. Subset of the sample: tumor region T2, inferior pole. The CDR3 nucleotides are TGTGCCAGCAGCTTAATGGCAGGGGGCTCGGGGGAGACCCAGTACTAC. Protein sequence: CASSLMAGGSGETQYY.